The 25 T cell receptor beta chains listed next were all sequenced from one sample in a study of memory CD8 T cells in hepatitis C reinfection. Sequenced by immunoSEQ multiplex PCR; TCRdb stores in-frame clones only, minus some. The sample holds under 60,000 clones, 85% to 90% seen once. Time point given: pre-reinfection, 55 to 20 weeks before reinfection detection. Sorted cells were sequenced directly ex vivo without any in vitro expansion. Sequenced sample: naive CD8+ T cells sorted from blood. These TCRs come from a man younger than 30 with hepatitis C virus infection.

The chain is built from TRBV9 and TRBJ2-2; 8 bases are shared with TRBD1. Germline loops: CDR1 SGDLS, CDR2 YYNGEE. V shed 3 bases and J 7 bases; nucleotides not matched to a gene: 5. The CDR3 loop spans 14 amino acids. For the CDR3, the DNA is TGTGCCAGCAGCGCGACAGGGGTGGGCGGGGAGCTGTTTTTT. Translation gives CASSATGVGGELFF.

The rearrangement joins TRBV29-1 to TRBJ2-5; 9 bases are a match to TRBD2. Trimming removed 4 bases from V and 1 base from J; junction bases left unmatched: 4. CDR3 size: 14 residues. Germline assignment: CDR1 SQVTM and CDR2 ANQGSEA. The chain's CDR3 is CSVGLAGFQETQYF. CDR3 sequence (DNA): TGCAGCGTTGGTCTAGCGGGGTTCCAAGAGACCCAGTACTTC.

This sequence joins TRBV2 and TRBJ2-3; TRBD2 agrees at 9 bases. The CDR3 is 14 residues long. Germline V gene data show CDR1 as SNHLY and CDR2 as FYNNEI. With 5 bases clipped from V and 4 bases from J, the junction kept 4 bases outside the gene matches. The CDR3 protein is CASSPGLAADTQYF. The CDR3 DNA is TGTGCCAGCAGTCCGGGACTAGCTGCAGATACGCAGTATTTT.

V is TRBV19 and J is TRBJ1-6; D perhaps matches TRBD1 (6 bases). The CDR3 loop spans 15 amino acids. V lost 6 bases and J lost 8, with 17 bases in between. The germline gives CDR1 LNHDA, CDR2 SQIVND (reference sequence). Here the CDR3 reads CASSGITGYDSPLHF. As DNA, the CDR3 is TGTGCCAGTAGCGGAATAACAGGGTATGATTCACCCCTCCACTTT. Based on the CDR3 plus reference TRBV19 and TRBJ1-6, the full variable domain is DGGITQSPKYLFRKEGQNVTLSCEQNLNHDAMYWYRQDPGQGLRLIYYSQIVNDFQKGDIAEGYSVSREKKESFPLTVTSAQKNPTAFYLCASSGITGYDSPLHFGNGTRLTVT.

This clone was seen once. The chain couples TRBV5-6 to TRBJ2-5; 16 bases are a match to TRBD2. From germline, CDR1 is SGHDT and CDR2 YYEEEE. The CDR3 loop spans 15 amino acids. With V trimmed by 3 bases and J by 7 bases, 3 bases remained unmatched. Here the CDR3 DNA reads TGTGCCAGCAGCTCCGGGACTAGCGGGGGGGGGACCCAGTACTTC. Its protein product is CASSSGTSGGGTQYF.

This chain connects TRBV5-4 to TRBJ2-2, with TRBD2 matching 9 bases. Germline assignment: CDR1 SGHNT and CDR2 YYREEE (reference sequence). This CDR3 is built from 16 residues. V gave up 4 bases and J gave up 4 bases; unmatched junction bases: 8. CDR3 residues: CASSNAGGPATGELFF. As DNA, the CDR3 is TGTGCCAGCAGCAACGCGGGGGGGCCGGCCACCGGGGAGCTGTTTTTT. Looking up the rest from reference TRBV5-4 and TRBJ2-2 gives the full variable domain: ETGVTQSPTHLIKTRGQQVTLRCSSQSGHNTVSWYQQALGQGPQFIFQYYREEENGRGNFPPRFSGLQFPNYSSELNVNALELDDSALYLCASSNAGGPATGELFFGEGSRLTVL.

The chain joins TRBV7-9 to TRBJ2-7; 11 positions agree with TRBD1. The CDR3 has 16 amino acids. The V gene's germline CDR1 is SEHNR and CDR2 FQNEAQ (reference sequence). Trimming cost V 1 base and J 4 bases; bases outside gene matches: 6. CDR3 residues: CASSLGDRGGLYEQYF. The DNA for the CDR3 is TGTGCCAGCAGCTTAGGGGACAGGGGGGGACTATACGAGCAGTACTTC.

This clone has only a few counts. V gene TRBV2 combines with J gene TRBJ2-7; D is unclear. Germline V gene data show CDR1 as SNHLY and CDR2 as FYNNEI. CDR3 length: 14 residues. The ends were cut back, 1 base at V and 1 base at J, with 8 bases in the middle. In nucleotides, the CDR3 is TGTGCCAGCAGTGAAGGTCGGGTGTCCTACGAGCAGTACGTC. It codes for CASSEGRVSYEQYV.

Only a few counts were recorded for this clone. V usage is TRBV4-1 and J usage is TRBJ2-5, with 9 bases aligning to TRBD2. CDR3 length: 18 amino acids. Per the germline V gene, CDR1 is MGHRA and CDR2 is YSYEKL. V gave up 3 bases and J gave up 1 base; unmatched junction bases: 12. CDR3 sequence: CASSQQRAGGSIQETQYF. The DNA for the CDR3 is TGCGCCAGCAGCCAGCAGAGGGCGGGGGGGTCAATCCAAGAGACCCAGTACTTC.

The chain has TRBV5-8 and TRBJ2-5; TRBD2 matches at 12 bases. This CDR3 comprises 15 residues. Germline V gene sequence: CDR1 SGHTS, CDR2 YDEGEE. V was pared by 4 bases and J by 5 bases, with 6 bases of the junction left unmatched. The CDR3 DNA is TGTGCCAGCAGCCGACTAGCGGGAGTTACGGAGACCCAGTACTTC. Translated: CASSRLAGVTETQYF.

The chain joins TRBV28 to TRBJ2-5, with 7 positions matching TRBD1. The end of the DNA aligns better with TRBJ2-7, so the J call may be wrong. The CDR3 consists of 13 residues. Germline V CDR1 and CDR2: MDHEN, SYDVKM. CDR3: CASTGTESYEQYF. The CDR3 DNA reads TGTGCCAGCACTGGGACAGAATCTTACGAGCAGTACTTC.

The CDR3 sequence is CASSWYRSSYNEQFF. Written as DNA, the CDR3 is TGTGCCAGCAGCTGGTACAGGAGCTCCTACAATGAGCAGTTCTTC. The chain uses TRBV6-1 and TRBJ2-1, with D perhaps matching TRBD1 (5 bases). V was cut by 6 bases and J by 0 bases, with 12 bases left in between. This CDR3 is 15 amino acids long. Germline assignment: CDR1 MNHNS and CDR2 SASEGT.

This chain joins TRBV27 and TRBJ2-7, with D perhaps matching TRBD1 (5 bases). V lost 4 bases and J 0 bases, leaving 19 bases between the germline ends. The CDR3 loop spans 17 amino acids. Germline loops: CDR1 MNHEY, CDR2 SMNVEV (reference sequence). The CDR3: CASSSRPEVDNSYEQYF. The DNA for the CDR3 is TGTGCCAGCAGTTCTCGCCCAGAGGTGGACAACTCCTACGAGCAGTACTTC.

This clone was picked up a small number of times. Other DNA sequences in this sample translate to the same CDR3. The genes are TRBV5-6 and TRBJ2-3, with TRBD2 matching over 11 bases. V gave up 0 bases and J gave up 2 bases; unmatched junction bases: 2. In germline, CDR1 is SGHDT, CDR2 YYEEEE. CDR3 size: 16 residues. CDR3 sequence (DNA): TGTGCCAGCAGCTTGGGACTAGCGGGATTCACAGATACGCAGTATTTT. This sequence encodes CASSLGLAGFTDTQYF.

The chain uses TRBV27 and TRBJ1-5; D ambiguous. This CDR3 contains 15 residues. V was cut by 0 bases and J by 0 bases, with 6 bases left in between. Germline V gene data show CDR1 as MNHEY and CDR2 as SMNVEV (reference sequence). The CDR3 DNA reads as TGTGCCAGCAGTTTATCGGGAGATAGCAATCAGCCCCAGCATTTT. It specifies CASSLSGDSNQPQHF.

V usage is TRBV28 and J usage is TRBJ1-3, with 7 bases matching TRBD1. This CDR3 is built from 15 residues. With V trimmed by 4 bases and J by 3 bases, 6 bases remained unmatched. Germline lookup yields CDR1 MDHEN and CDR2 SYDVKM. In DNA form, the CDR3 reads TGTGCCAGCAGTTGGGAAGGGGGCGTTGGAAACACCATATATTTT. Translation: CASSWEGGVGNTIYF.

This chain joins TRBV6-5 and TRBJ2-7; 8 nucleotides agree with TRBD2. The V segment lost 5 bases and the J segment 3 bases; nucleotides outside the gene matches: 6. Germline V CDR1 and CDR2: MNHEY, SVGAGI. CDR3 length equals 14 residues. CDR3 DNA: TGTGCCAGCAGTGAAGTTCTAGCGGGCTACGAGCAGTACTTC. Residues: CASSEVLAGYEQYF.

V is TRBV19 and J is TRBJ1-1; weak D call: TRBD1 (5 bases). Trimming took off 3 bases at V and 2 bases at J, with 10 bases between the two ends. CDR1 is LNHDA, CDR2 SQIVND, per germline (reference sequence). The CDR3 extends over 14 amino acids. The DNA for the CDR3 is TGTGCCAGTAGTATCCAGCAGGGAAACACTGAAGCTTTCTTT. Residues: CASSIQQGNTEAFF.

CDR3 amino acids: CASSPGVAGGVTDTQYF. The CDR3 region has the DNA TGTGCCAGCAGCCCCGGGGTAGCGGGGGGCGTCACAGATACGCAGTATTTT. The chain couples TRBV5-8 to TRBJ2-3; 10 bases line up with TRBD2. The germline V gene has CDR1 SGHTS and CDR2 YDEGEE. The CDR3 runs to 17 residues. Losses at the gene ends were 4 bases for V and 2 bases for J; bases not matched to a gene: 10.

J is TRBJ1-1 and V is TRBV9, with D perhaps TRBD1 (5 bases). The CDR3 extends over 13 amino acids. Looked up from germline, CDR1 is SGDLS and CDR2 is YYNGEE. V lost 3 bases, J lost 4 bases, and 10 bases lay in between. CDR3 residues: CASSAGGGTEAFF. In nucleotides, the CDR3 is TGTGCCAGCAGCGCGGGGGGAGGCACTGAAGCTTTCTTT.

This clone was counted a single time. The junction and the germline gene differ at one end; a read error may be behind it. The identical CDR3 is also encoded by other nucleotide sequences in the sample. This rearrangement joins TRBV28 to TRBJ2-5, with a weak D call TRBD1 (5 bases). The CDR3 is 15 amino acids. The germline gives CDR1 MDHEN, CDR2 SYDVKM. The CDR3 spells CASSVSLTVEETQYF. DNA of the CDR3: TGCGCCAGCAGTGTATCCCTGACAGTGGAAGAGACCCAGTACTTC.

The rearrangement links TRBV29-1 to TRBJ2-3; the match to TRBD2 covers 12 bases. The CDR3 has 12 amino acids. Germline trimming cut 7 bases from V and 5 bases from J; bases unmatched to any gene: 1. CDR1 and CDR2 (germline): SQVTM, ANQGSEA. CDR3 loop: CSGGLAGDTQYF. CDR3 coding DNA: TGCAGCGGGGGACTAGCGGGAGATACGCAGTATTTT.

J is TRBJ1-1 and V is TRBV11-2, with 7 positions matching TRBD1. Per germline, CDR1 SGHAT and CDR2 FQNNGV. The CDR3 extends over 13 amino acids. Losses at the gene ends were 5 bases for V and 6 bases for J; bases not matched to a gene: 6. This CDR3 is CASSKTGLAEAFF. The DNA of the CDR3 is TGTGCCAGCAGCAAGACAGGGTTAGCTGAAGCTTTCTTT.

A single count supports this clone. The chain carries TRBV7-9 and TRBJ2-2, with D tentatively TRBD1 (5 bases). Germline CDR1 and CDR2: SEHNR and FQNEAQ (reference sequence). The CDR3 covers 17 residues. Trimming removed 4 bases from V and 4 bases from J, with 19 bases in between. DNA of the CDR3: TGTGCCAGCAGCTCCCTATTTGATGATGACAGCACCGGGGAGCTGTTTTTT. It encodes CASSSLFDDDSTGELFF.

The V call is TRBV21-1, the J call TRBJ1-1; the D call of TRBD1 is as the table states it, not checked on the DNA. TRBV21-1 is reported as a pseudogene. The CDR3 totals 16 residues. The CDR3 nucleotides read TGTGCCAGCAGCTCCCAGGCAGGACAGGGAGACACTGAAGCTTTCTTT. It is translated as CASSSQAGQGDTEAFF.